The 11 T cell receptor beta chains reported below all come from one sample, sequenced in a study of blood T cells in healthy people across ages. Alongside a J-beta primer mix, a sample-barcoded 5' primer served in a second PCR lasting about 7 to 12 cycles. TCRdb passed the 5' RACE reads through MiXCR, listing each CDR3 protein once. This table has roughly 1.6 million distinct CDR3 sequences, about 32% appearing once. The source material was blood. These receptors all come from a woman aged 25 to 39 in good health.

This clonotype was seen only a few times. The chain recombines TRBV30 with TRBJ2-7; TRBD2 aligns across 12 bases. CDR1 and CDR2 (germline): GTSNPN, SVGIG (reference sequence). The trim removed 0 bases at V and 2 bases at J, leaving 2 bases unmatched. This CDR3 has 15 residues. CDR3 DNA sequence: TGTGCCTGGAGTGTTCTAGCGGGAGGGCCCTACGAGCAGTACTTC. Amino acids: CAWSVLAGGPYEQYF. Using reference TRBV30 and TRBJ2-7 for the parts outside the CDR3, the full variable domain is SQTIHQWPATLVQPVGSPLSLECTVEGTSNPNLYWYRQAAGRGLQLLFYSVGIGQISSEVPQNLSASRPQDRQFILSSKKLLLSDSGFYLCAWSVLAGGPYEQYFGPGTRLTVT.

The CDR3 DNA reads as TGTGCCAGCAGCCTATTCGGGTTACTCGGGGCCAACGTCCTGACTTTC. Translation: CASSLFGLLGANVLTF. The chain has TRBV3-1 and TRBJ2-6; no firm D call. The CDR3 extends over 16 amino acids. V was trimmed by 4 bases and J by 4 bases, leaving 14 bases between them. Germline CDR1 is LGHDT and CDR2 is YNNKEL (reference sequence).

The V and J genes are TRBV15 and TRBJ2-7; D remains ambiguous. The CDR3 consists of 15 residues. CDR1 LNHNV and CDR2 YYDKDF come from the germline V gene (reference sequence). V lost 5 bases and J 0 bases, leaving 14 bases between the germline ends. CDR3 DNA: TGTGCCACCAGCCCCCGTGTGGACCGCTCCTACGAGCAGTACTTC. This codes for CATSPRVDRSYEQYF.

A few counts support this clonotype. The rearrangement uses TRBV28 and TRBJ2-3; 8 positions agree with TRBD2. Per the germline V gene, CDR1 is MDHEN and CDR2 is SYDVKM. The CDR3 has 17 residues. With V trimmed by 5 bases and J by 0 bases, 10 bases remained unmatched. CDR3 sequence: CASSLSGLVRSTDTQYF. For the CDR3, the DNA is TGTGCCAGCAGTCTCTCGGGACTAGTCCGCAGCACAGATACGCAGTATTTT.

This clonotype was recorded a few times. The chain employs TRBV3-1 and TRBJ2-1, with a tentative D call TRBD2 (6 bases). The CDR3 loop spans 18 amino acids. Per germline, CDR1 LGHDT and CDR2 YNNKEL (reference sequence). V was shortened by 1 base and J by 0 bases, with 16 bases between the two germline ends. The CDR3 bases are TGTGCCAGCAGCCAAGTGGGGGGTTCGAGGTTCTCCTACAATGAGCAGTTCTTC. It encodes CASSQVGGSRFSYNEQFF.

For this clonotype: A read error is possible here, since a much larger clone lies one base away. J is TRBJ2-5 and V is TRBV10-3; D possibly corresponds to TRBD1 (5 bases). The CDR3 contains 16 residues. Germline CDR1 is ENHRY and CDR2 is SYGVKD. The CDR3 loop is CAVSESVRANQETQYF. In DNA, the CDR3 is TGTGCCGTCAGTGAGTCTGTCAGGGCGAATCAAGAGACCCAGTACTTC.

The chain carries TRBV24-1 and TRBJ2-3; 7 nucleotides match TRBD2. The V gene end was trimmed by 0 bases and the J gene end by 1 base; junction bases not matched to a gene: 6. In germline, CDR1 is KGHDR, CDR2 SFDVKD. The CDR3 loop spans 17 amino acids. CDR3 bases: TGTGCCACCAGTGATTTGAGGGGCCGGGAGGGCACAGATACGCAGTATTTT. This codes for CATSDLRGREGTDTQYF.

This clonotype has a handful of counts. The CDR3: CASSPYRDSNSPLHF. The CDR3 nucleotides read TGTGCCAGCAGCCCTTACCGGGACAGTAATTCACCCCTCCACTTT. The V gene is TRBV9, the J gene TRBJ1-6; TRBD1 matches at 7 bases. Trimming at V came to 4 bases and at J to 6 bases, leaving 7 bases not matched to a gene. Germline V gives CDR1 SGDLS, CDR2 YYNGEE. This CDR3 has 15 amino acids.

The CDR3 region has the DNA TGCAGTGCTAGTCCACTAGCGGGGCGTAGGGCAGAGACCCAGTACTTC. Translation gives CSASPLAGRRAETQYF. The chain uses TRBV20-1 and TRBJ2-7, with 10 bases matching TRBD2. With the DNA end fitting TRBJ2-5 better, the J assignment may be wrong. CDR3 length: 16 amino acids. The germline CDR1 and CDR2 sequences are DFQATT and SNEGSKA (reference sequence).

This sequence joins TRBV6-1 and TRBJ2-5, with 9 bases fitting TRBD1. The DNA end is more similar to TRBJ2-7, so the J call may be wrong. The CDR3 is 13 residues long. Per germline, CDR1 MNHNS and CDR2 SASEGT. The CDR3 nucleotides read TGTGCCAGCAGTGGACAGGGGGGTGGCGAGCAGTACTTC. Translating it yields CASSGQGGGEQYF.

This clonotype was counted many times. This rearrangement joins TRBV29-1 to TRBJ2-7; TRBD2 matches at 7 bases. CDR3 length: 13 amino acids. After removal of 4 bases from V and 2 bases from J, the junction contained 5 bases not matched to a gene. Germline V gene lookup returns CDR1 SQVTM and CDR2 ANQGSEA. The chain's CDR3 is CSVAPGGPYEQYF. CDR3 sequence (DNA): TGCAGCGTTGCGCCGGGGGGTCCCTACGAGCAGTACTTC.